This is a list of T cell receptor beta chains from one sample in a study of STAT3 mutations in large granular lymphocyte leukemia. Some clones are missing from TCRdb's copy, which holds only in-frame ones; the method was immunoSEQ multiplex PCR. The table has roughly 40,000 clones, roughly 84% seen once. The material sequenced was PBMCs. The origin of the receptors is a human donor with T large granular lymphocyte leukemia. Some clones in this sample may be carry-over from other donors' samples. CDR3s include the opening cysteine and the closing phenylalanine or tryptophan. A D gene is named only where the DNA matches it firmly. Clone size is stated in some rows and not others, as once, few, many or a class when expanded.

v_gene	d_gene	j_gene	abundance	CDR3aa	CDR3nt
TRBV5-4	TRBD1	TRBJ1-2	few	CASTISGTANYGYTF	TGTGCCAGCACCATTTCCGGGACAGCCAACTATGGCTACACCTTC
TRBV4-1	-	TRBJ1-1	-	CASSLQGGTEAFF	TGCGCCAGCAGCCTCCAGGGAGGGACTGAAGCTTTCTTT
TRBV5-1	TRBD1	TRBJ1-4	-	CASRGGQGADEKLFF	TGCGCCAGCAGGGGAGGACAGGGGGCGGATGAAAAACTGTTTTTT
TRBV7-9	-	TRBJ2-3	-	CASSFPGEDTQYF	TGTGCCAGCAGCTTTCCAGGGGAAGATACGCAGTATTTT
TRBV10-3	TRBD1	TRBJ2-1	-	CAISEGALDPYNEQFF	TGTGCCATCAGCGAGGGGGCCCTCGACCCCTACAATGAGCAGTTCTTC
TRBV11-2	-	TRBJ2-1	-	CASREAYNEQFF	TGTGCCAGCAGAGAGGCCTACAATGAGCAGTTCTTC
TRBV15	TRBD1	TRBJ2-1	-	CATSRDLWLRGQGGDEQFF	TGTGCCACCAGCAGAGATCTCTGGCTTCGCGGACAGGGGGGCGATGAGCAGTTCTTC
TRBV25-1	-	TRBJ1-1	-	CASGRDNRAFF	TGTGCCAGCGGCCGGGACAACAGAGCTTTCTTT
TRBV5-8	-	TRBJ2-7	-	CASSIRDSQYF	TGTGCCAGCAGCATCCGGGACTCACAGTACTTC
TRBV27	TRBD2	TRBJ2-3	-	CASSFLISGGADTQYF	TGTGCCAGCAGTTTCCTCATAAGCGGGGGCGCAGATACGCAGTATTTT
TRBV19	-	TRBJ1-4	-	CASSIGSRQSDLFF	TGTGCCAGTAGTATCGGATCACGTCAGAGTGATCTGTTTTTT
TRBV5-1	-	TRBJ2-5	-	CASSLVGTQYF	TGCGCCAGCAGCTTGGTTGGGACCCAGTACTTC
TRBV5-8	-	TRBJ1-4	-	CASSPDNEKLFF	TGTGCCAGCAGCCCGGACAATGAAAAACTGTTTTTT
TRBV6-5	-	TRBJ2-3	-	CASRGSSTDTQYF	TGTGCCAGCCGGGGGTCTAGCACAGATACGCAGTATTTT
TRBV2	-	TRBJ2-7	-	CASNRARGEQYF	TGTGCCAGCAACAGGGCGCGGGGCGAGCAGTACTTC
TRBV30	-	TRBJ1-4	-	CAWKLGPNNEKLFF	TGTGCCTGGAAGCTGGGGCCGAATAATGAAAAACTGTTTTTT
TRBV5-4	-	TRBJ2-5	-	CASSSPRSTQETQYF	TGTGCCAGCAGCTCCCCTCGTAGCACTCAAGAGACCCAGTACTTC
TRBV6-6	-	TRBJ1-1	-	CASSYSGGIQAFF	TGTGCCAGCAGTTACTCGGGGGGGATTCAAGCTTTCTTT
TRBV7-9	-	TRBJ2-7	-	CAITRASSYEQYF	TGTGCCATCACGAGGGCCAGCTCCTACGAGCAGTACTTC
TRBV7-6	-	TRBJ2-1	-	CASKTGYNEQFF	TGTGCCAGCAAAACAGGGTACAATGAGCAGTTCTTC
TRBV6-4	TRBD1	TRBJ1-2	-	CASSDGQGRGYTF	TGTGCCAGCAGTGACGGACAGGGGAGAGGCTACACCTTC
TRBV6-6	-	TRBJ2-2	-	CASRLGTPGGELFF	TGTGCCAGCAGGCTCGGGACACCCGGTGGGGAGCTGTTTTTT
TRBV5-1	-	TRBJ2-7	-	CASSSSYEQYF	TGCGCCAGCAGCTCGTCATACGAGCAGTACTTC
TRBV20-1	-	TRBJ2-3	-	CSSFTDTQYF	TGCAGCTCGTTCACAGATACGCAGTATTTT
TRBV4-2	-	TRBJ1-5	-	CASSQRDVSNQPQHF	TGTGCCAGCAGCCAACGGGACGTTAGCAATCAGCCCCAGCATTTT
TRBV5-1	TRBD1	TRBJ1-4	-	CASSRDRAVDEKLFF	TGCGCCAGCAGCAGAGACAGGGCCGTCGATGAAAAACTGTTTTTT
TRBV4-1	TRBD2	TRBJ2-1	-	CASAGGYEQFF	TGCGCCAGCGCGGGGGGCTATGAGCAGTTCTTC
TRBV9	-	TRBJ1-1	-	CASSVAGREGTEAFF	TGTGCCAGCAGCGTAGCAGGTCGGGAGGGCACTGAAGCTTTCTTT
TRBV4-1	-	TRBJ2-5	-	CASSQERDSGTQYF	TGCGCCAGCAGCCAAGAGAGGGATTCAGGGACCCAGTACTTC
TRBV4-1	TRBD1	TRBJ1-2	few	CASSQIQGRSYGYTF	TGCGCCAGCAGCCAAATACAGGGGAGAAGCTATGGCTACACCTTC
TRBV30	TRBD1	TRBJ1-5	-	CAWSAGSYRGRWENQPQHF	TGTGCCTGGAGTGCGGGGTCGTACAGGGGGCGCTGGGAGAATCAGCCCCAGCATTTT
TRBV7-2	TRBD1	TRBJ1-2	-	CASSLVQGDYGYTF	TGTGCCAGCAGCTTAGTCCAGGGGGACTATGGCTACACCTTC
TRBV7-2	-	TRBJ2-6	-	CASSLSGALGANVLTF	TGTGCCAGCAGCTTATCAGGGGCGCTAGGGGCCAACGTCCTGACTTTC
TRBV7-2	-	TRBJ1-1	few	CASRPPGGGYTEAFF	TGTGCCAGCAGACCCCCCGGTGGGGGATACACTGAAGCTTTCTTT
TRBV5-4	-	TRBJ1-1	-	CASSRDGPIMNTEAFF	TGTGCCAGCAGCCGCGACGGACCGATCATGAACACTGAAGCTTTCTTT
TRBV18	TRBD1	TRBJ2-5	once	CASSPTGAQETQYF	TGTGCCAGCTCACCGACAGGGGCTCAAGAGACCCAGTACTTC
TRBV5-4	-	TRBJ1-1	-	CASSYTPNTEAFF	TGTGCCAGCAGCTATACACCGAACACTGAAGCTTTCTTT
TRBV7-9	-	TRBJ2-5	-	CASSLWRGRAVQYF	TGTGCCAGCAGCTTATGGAGGGGGCGAGCTGTCCAGTACTTC
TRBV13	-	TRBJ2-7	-	CASSLGPEQYF	TGTGCCAGCAGCTTAGGACCCGAGCAGTACTTC
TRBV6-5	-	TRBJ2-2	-	CASSSGTTTGELFF	TGTGCCAGCAGTTCCGGGACCACCACCGGGGAGCTGTTTTTT
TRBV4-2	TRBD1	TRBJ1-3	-	CASSQDSQGDLRSGNTIYF	TGTGCCAGCAGCCAAGATAGTCAGGGGGATTTACGCTCTGGAAACACCATATATTTT
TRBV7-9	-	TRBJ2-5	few	CASSFVLGETQYF	TGTGCCAGCAGCTTTGTTCTAGGGGAGACCCAGTACTTC
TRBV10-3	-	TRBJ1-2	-	CAISERVREINYGYTF	TGTGCCATCAGTGAGCGGGTGCGGGAGATTAACTATGGCTACACCTTC
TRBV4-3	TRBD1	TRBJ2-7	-	CASSQGQVDEQYF	TGCGCCAGCAGCCAGGGACAGGTAGACGAGCAGTACTTC
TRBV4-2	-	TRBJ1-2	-	CASSQDGPGTGYTF	TGTGCCAGCAGCCAAGATGGTCCGGGCACTGGCTACACCTTC
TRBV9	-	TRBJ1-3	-	CASSVDGPGNTIYF	TGTGCCAGCAGCGTAGACGGGCCTGGAAACACCATATATTTT
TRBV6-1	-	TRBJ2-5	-	CASSERDLSQETQYF	TGTGCCAGCAGTGAACGGGACTTATCTCAAGAGACCCAGTACTTC
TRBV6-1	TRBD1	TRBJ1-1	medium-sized	CASSGQANTEAFF	TGTGCCAGCAGCGGACAGGCGAACACTGAAGCTTTCTTT
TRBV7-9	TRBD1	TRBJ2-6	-	CASSSGQLASGANVLTF	TGTGCCAGCAGCTCGGGACAGCTAGCCTCTGGGGCCAACGTCCTGACTTTC
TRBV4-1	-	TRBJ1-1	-	CASSQEGRGGNAEAFF	TGCGCCAGCAGCCAAGAAGGGAGGGGCGGGAACGCTGAAGCTTTCTTT
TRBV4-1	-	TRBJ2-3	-	CASSRDPITSYSDTQYF	TGCGCCAGCAGCCGCGACCCGATAACTAGCTATTCAGATACGCAGTATTTT
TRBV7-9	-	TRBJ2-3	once	CASSFVSGAKDTQYF	TGTGCCAGCAGCTTTGTCTCGGGGGCTAAAGATACGCAGTATTTT
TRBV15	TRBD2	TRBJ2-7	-	CATSRAPGLAIYEQYF	TGTGCCACCAGCAGAGCCCCGGGACTAGCGATATACGAGCAGTACTTC